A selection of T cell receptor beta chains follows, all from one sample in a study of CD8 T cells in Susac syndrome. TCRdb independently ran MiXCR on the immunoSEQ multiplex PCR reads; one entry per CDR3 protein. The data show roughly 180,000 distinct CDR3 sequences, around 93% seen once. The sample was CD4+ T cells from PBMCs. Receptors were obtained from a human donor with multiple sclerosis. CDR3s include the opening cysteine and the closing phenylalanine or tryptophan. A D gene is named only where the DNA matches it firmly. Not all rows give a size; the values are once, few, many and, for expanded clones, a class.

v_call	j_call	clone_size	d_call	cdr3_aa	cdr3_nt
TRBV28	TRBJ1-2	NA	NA	CASSLRRGTNYGYTF	TGTGCCAGCAGTTTGCGCAGGGGAACTAACTATGGCTACACCTTC
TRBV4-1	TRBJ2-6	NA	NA	CASSPGAVRSGANVLTF	TGCGCCAGCAGCCCGGGGGCAGTCCGCTCTGGGGCCAACGTCCTGACTTTC
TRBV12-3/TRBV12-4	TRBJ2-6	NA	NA	CASRESSGANVLTF	TGTGCCAGCAGGGAGAGCTCTGGGGCCAACGTCCTGACTTTC
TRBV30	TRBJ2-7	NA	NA	CAWGPLPLGYEQYF	TGTGCCTGGGGACCTTTGCCCTTGGGCTACGAGCAGTACTTC
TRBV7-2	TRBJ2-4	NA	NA	CASSLAPLANIQYF	TGTGCCAGCAGCTTAGCGCCCCTGGCAAACATTCAGTACTTC
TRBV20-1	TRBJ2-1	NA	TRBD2	CSAGSGDARGRAEQFF	TGCAGTGCGGGGAGCGGGGATGCCCGAGGCCGGGCGGAGCAGTTCTTC
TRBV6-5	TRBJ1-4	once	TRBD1	CASSLGWDSGEKLFF	TGTGCCAGCAGCCTAGGGTGGGACAGCGGTGAAAAACTGTTTTTT
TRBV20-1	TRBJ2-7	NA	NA	CSASSGYEQYF	TGCAGTGCTAGCTCCGGCTACGAGCAGTACTTC
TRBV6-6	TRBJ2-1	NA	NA	CASSPETGKSYNEQFF	TGTGCCAGCAGCCCCGAGACAGGTAAAAGCTACAATGAGCAGTTCTTC
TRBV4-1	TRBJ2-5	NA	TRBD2	CASSQDPRLAGDQETQYF	TGCGCCAGCAGCCAAGATCCCCGACTAGCGGGGGATCAAGAGACCCAGTACTTC
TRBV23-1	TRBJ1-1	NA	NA	CASSQPCSRTEAFF	TGCGCCAGCAGTCAGCCCTGTTCGAGAACTGAAGCTTTCTTT
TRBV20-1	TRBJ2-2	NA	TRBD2	CSAQPGLGRTGELFF	TGCAGTGCTCAACCTGGACTAGGTCGGACCGGGGAGCTGTTTTTT
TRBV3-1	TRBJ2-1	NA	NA	CASSLEMSSYNEQFF	TGTGCCAGCAGCTTGGAGATGAGCTCCTACAATGAGCAGTTCTTC
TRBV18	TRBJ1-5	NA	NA	CASSPGAFNQPQHF	TGTGCCAGCTCACCGGGGGCCTTTAATCAGCCCCAGCATTTT
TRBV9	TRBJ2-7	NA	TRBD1	CASSVGTGAPYEQYF	TGTGCCAGCAGCGTTGGGACAGGGGCCCCCTACGAGCAGTACTTC